Shown below are 29 T cell receptor beta chains from a single sample sequenced in a study of Ad26.COV2.S vaccination and SARS-CoV-2 variants. Assay: immunoSEQ multiplex PCR; the TCRdb copy retains only in-frame clones and omits some. The table lists approximately 460,000 clones, roughly nine tenths of them singletons. Stated treatment: 15 to 20 received Ad26.COV2.S at low or high dose, single or two shots; about 5 received placebo; per-sample allocation not given. On day 63 after the first injection, vaccine and placebo recipients gave samples. The specimen comprised peripheral blood, sampled in a trial of Ad26.COV2.S vaccine versus placebo. These TCRs come from a person between 18 and 60 years old who received the Ad26.COV2.S COVID-19 vaccine or a placebo.

This sequence joins TRBV5-8 and TRBJ2-7, with 11 bases matching TRBD2. V was pared by 4 bases and J by 2 bases, with 11 bases of the junction left unmatched. There are 17 residues in the CDR3. CDR1 and CDR2 (germline): SGHTS, YDEGEE. CDR3 protein: CASSTGGTSGAPYEQYF. The CDR3 DNA reads TGTGCCAGCAGCACCGGGGGGACTAGCGGTGCCCCCTACGAGCAGTACTTC.

The rearrangement joins TRBV7-9 to TRBJ2-3, with TRBD2 matching 9 bases. J lost 4 bases, V lost 3 bases, and 5 bases had no gene match. Germline V gene sequence: CDR1 SEHNR, CDR2 FQNEAQ (reference sequence). The CDR3 has 15 amino acids. For the CDR3, the DNA is TGTGCCAGCAGCTTTAGCGGGAGTGCGGCAGATACGCAGTATTTT. This encodes CASSFSGSAADTQYF.

The chain has TRBV6-6 and TRBJ2-1; 9 nucleotides agree with TRBD1. The junction had 7 bases not matched to a gene; V was cut back by 5 bases and J by 2 bases. The CDR3 has 16 amino acids. From germline, CDR1 is MNHNY and CDR2 SVGAGI (reference sequence). The CDR3 DNA reads as TGTGCCAGCAGTCAGCCGGACAGGGGACCCTACAATGAGCAGTTCTTC. It yields the protein CASSQPDRGPYNEQFF.

CDR3 in amino acids: CASSDPRGAQHF. CDR3 nucleotides: TGTGCCAGCAGTGACCCTAGGGGGGCCCAGCATTTT. The V call is TRBV6-1, the J call TRBJ1-5, with a weak D call TRBD1 (6 bases). The V end lost 3 bases, the J end lost 11 bases, and 11 bases lay between the germline ends. CDR1 and CDR2 from the germline V gene are MNHNS and SASEGT. This CDR3 has 12 amino acids.

The table lists this clone with a count of one. V is TRBV6-5 and J is TRBJ2-7; TRBD2 matches at 9 bases. CDR1 is MNHEY, CDR2 SVGAGI, per germline. After removal of 2 bases from V and 7 bases from J, the junction contained 9 bases not matched to a gene. The CDR3 is made up of 15 amino acids. The CDR3 DNA sequence: TGTGCCAGCAGTTACGGTTCGGCGGGAGGGGGTGAGCAGTACTTC. It is translated as CASSYGSAGGGEQYF.

The chain recombines TRBV6-5 with TRBJ1-2; 7 bases are shared with TRBD1. V shed 0 bases, J shed 5 bases, and the junction held 6 bases outside the gene matches. Germline V gene sequence: CDR1 MNHEY, CDR2 SVGAGI. CDR3 size: 15 residues. As DNA, the CDR3 is TGTGCCAGCAGTTACTCCGGGGACAGTTCTTATGGCTACACCTTC. As protein: CASSYSGDSSYGYTF.

This chain joins TRBV3-1 (or the pseudogene TRBV3-2) and TRBJ2-1; no firm D call. V was clipped by 0 bases and J by 7 bases, with 7 bases between them. The V gene's germline CDR1 is LGHDT and CDR2 YNNKEL (reference sequence). The CDR3 covers 13 residues. CDR3 loop: CASSQDWGNEQFF. The DNA for the CDR3 is TGTGCCAGCAGCCAAGACTGGGGAAATGAGCAGTTCTTC.

This clone came up once. The J gene is TRBJ2-3, the V gene TRBV19; 7 bases map to TRBD2. The CDR3 runs 17 residues. Germline CDR1 and CDR2: LNHDA and SQIVND (reference sequence). V was pared by 6 bases and J by 4 bases, with 16 bases of the junction left unmatched. The CDR3 DNA reads TGTGCCAGTAGCCCGGTCTTGGGGGGAGGGCCATCAGATACGCAGTATTTT. It codes for CASSPVLGGGPSDTQYF.

The chain uses TRBV7-9 and TRBJ2-2; possibly TRBD1 or TRBD2 for D (5 bases each). V gave up 4 bases and J gave up 4 bases, with 13 bases separating them. The germline CDR1 and CDR2 sequences are SEHNR and FQNEAQ (reference sequence). The CDR3 spans 15 residues. The CDR3 DNA follows: TGTGCCAGCAGCTCCCGGGGACGGGGCACCGGGGAGCTGTTTTTT. This codes for CASSSRGRGTGELFF.

The V call is TRBV29-1, the J call TRBJ2-3, with 9 bases aligning to TRBD2. This CDR3 comprises 15 residues. The V segment lost 4 bases and the J segment 0 bases; nucleotides outside the gene matches: 5. Germline V gene lookup returns CDR1 SQVTM and CDR2 ANQGSEA. CDR3: CSVGASGISTDTQYF. The CDR3 nucleotides read TGCAGCGTTGGGGCTAGCGGGATAAGCACAGATACGCAGTATTTT.

The genes are TRBV7-3 and TRBJ2-3, with D uncertain. V was clipped by 2 bases and J by 1 base, with 7 bases between them. CDR3 size: 14 residues. From germline, CDR1 is SGHTA and CDR2 FQGTGA. CDR3 region: CASSLGVGTDTQYF. DNA for the CDR3: TGTGCCAGCAGCTTAGGGGTGGGCACAGATACGCAGTATTTT.

The rearrangement uses TRBV12-3 or TRBV12-4 and TRBJ1-2; TRBD1 aligns across 8 bases. After removal of 6 bases from V and 7 bases from J, the junction contained 7 bases not matched to a gene. The CDR3 loop spans 13 amino acids. The chain's CDR3 is CASSLQGAGGYTF. DNA for the CDR3: TGTGCCAGCAGCCTCCAGGGGGCGGGTGGCTACACCTTC.

This sequence joins TRBV19 and TRBJ2-1; the match to TRBD2 covers 7 bases. The J segment lost 7 bases and the V segment lost 3 bases, leaving 6 bases of the junction unmatched. The CDR3 extends over 14 amino acids. Germline CDR1 reads LNHDA; CDR2 reads SQIVND (reference sequence). CDR3 protein: CASSIGGDRNEQFF. The DNA of the CDR3 is TGTGCCAGTAGTATTGGGGGGGACCGGAATGAGCAGTTCTTC.

The chain couples TRBV7-3 to TRBJ2-7; D is perhaps TRBD2 (5 bases). This CDR3 has 14 amino acids. Trimming took 5 bases from V and 1 from J, leaving 12 bases between them. The germline V gene has CDR1 SGHTA and CDR2 FQGTGA. CDR3 nucleotides: TGTGCCAGCAGCCCGCAGAGCGGATCCTACGAGCAGTACTTC. This codes for CASSPQSGSYEQYF.

The rearrangement joins TRBV9 to TRBJ2-1; the match to TRBD2 covers 8 bases. The V gene's germline CDR1 is SGDLS and CDR2 YYNGEE. The CDR3 length is 14 residues. Trimming at V came to 4 bases and at J to 9 bases, leaving 9 bases not matched to a gene. Written as DNA, the CDR3 is TGTGCCAGCAGCAGCTCAGCGGGGGTGGGTGAGCAGTTCTTC. The encoded protein is CASSSSAGVGEQFF.

V usage is TRBV7-8 and J usage is TRBJ2-7; no firm D call. Trimming removed 3 bases at V and 4 bases at J, with 13 bases between. Germline-derived CDR1 and CDR2 are SGHVS and FQNEAQ. The CDR3 covers 14 residues. The CDR3 nucleotides read TGTGCCAGCAGCTTTCTGGAACAGAAATACGAGCAGTACTTC. Translated, it gives CASSFLEQKYEQYF.

The chain joins TRBV11-3 to TRBJ2-7; D is uncertain. Germline V gene sequence: CDR1 SGHNT, CDR2 YENEEA. Trimming took off 4 bases at V and 3 bases at J, with 10 bases between the two ends. The CDR3 covers 13 residues. The CDR3 DNA follows: TGTGCCAGCAGCTCGGCTGGGGTCTACGAGCAGTACTTC. It codes for CASSSAGVYEQYF.

The chain carries TRBV7-9 and TRBJ2-3, with unresolved D. Per the germline V gene, CDR1 is SEHNR and CDR2 is FQNEAQ (reference sequence). CDR3 size: 11 residues. Trimming left V 3 bases short and J 12 bases short, with 10 bases between. CDR3 DNA: TGTGCCAGCAGCTTTCCTTTGTCTCAGTATTTT. It codes for CASSFPLSQYF.

The CDR3 region has the DNA TGTGCCAGCAGCCAAGGCGTCACCATATATTTT. Residues: CASSQGVTIYF. V usage is TRBV14 and J usage is TRBJ1-3, with no clear D. The CDR3 length is 11 residues. Per germline, CDR1 SGHDN and CDR2 FVKESK. Trimming removed 1 base from V and 9 bases from J, with 4 bases in between. Drawing the rest from reference TRBV14 and TRBJ1-3, the complete variable domain is EAGVTQFPSHSVIEKGQTVTLRCDPISGHDNLYWYRRVMGKEIKFLLHFVKESKQDESGMPNNRFLAERTGGTYSTLKVQPAELEDSGVYFCASSQGVTIYFGEGSWLTVV.

This chain links TRBV20-1 with TRBJ2-3, with 11 bases fitting TRBD1. The CDR3 sequence is 11 residues long. Germline V gives CDR1 DFQATT, CDR2 SNEGSKA (reference sequence). V trimming: 5 bases; J trimming: 8 bases; junction bases outside the gene matches: 0. This chain's CDR3 is CSAGTGGTQYF. Written as DNA, the CDR3 is TGCAGTGCTGGGACAGGGGGTACGCAGTATTTT.

The chain links TRBV6-5 to TRBJ1-1; 7 nucleotides align to TRBD1. Germline CDR1 is MNHEY and CDR2 is SVGAGI. J was trimmed by 4 bases and V by 8 bases; bases with no gene match: 10. The CDR3 consists of 14 residues. The CDR3 region is CASRGQSFSTEAFF. In nucleotides, the CDR3 is TGTGCCAGCCGGGGACAGTCCTTCTCCACTGAAGCTTTCTTT.

This clone was observed a few times. The rearrangement links TRBV27 to TRBJ2-3, with TRBD1 identical over 9 bases. From germline, CDR1 is MNHEY and CDR2 SMNVEV (reference sequence). The CDR3 extends over 13 amino acids. The V segment lost 7 bases and the J segment 3 bases; nucleotides outside the gene matches: 2. CDR3 region: CASKGTGTDTQYF. The CDR3 nucleotides are TGTGCCAGCAAGGGGACAGGGACAGATACGCAGTATTTT.

The rearrangement links TRBV11-2 to TRBJ1-1; perhaps TRBD1 as D (5 bases). Between the trimmed V and J ends, which lost 5 bases and 3 bases, there was a span of 10 bases. The CDR3 has 13 amino acids. Germline assignment: CDR1 SGHAT and CDR2 FQNNGV. In nucleotides, the CDR3 is TGTGCCAGCAGCCCGGGGGGGTACACTGAAGCTTTCTTT. Protein: CASSPGGYTEAFF.

The chain links TRBV4-1 to TRBJ2-7; D unresolved. The CDR3 contains 13 residues. V lost 1 base, J lost 3 bases, and 7 bases lay in between. Germline CDR1 MGHRA, CDR2 YSYEKL. CDR3 nucleotides: TGCGCCAGCAGCCAAGTCTACAGCTACGAGCAGTACTTC. Translation: CASSQVYSYEQYF.

The CDR3 nucleotides are TGTGCCAGCAGCTTCAGGAGGTGGAACACCGGGGAGCTGTTTTTT. Protein product: CASSFRRWNTGELFF. The rearrangement links TRBV11-2 to TRBJ2-2; a possible D gene is TRBD2 (5 bases). V lost 3 bases and J 1 base, leaving 9 bases between the germline ends. Germline CDR1 is SGHAT and CDR2 is FQNNGV. There are 15 residues in the CDR3.

The V and J genes are TRBV6-2 or TRBV6-3 and TRBJ2-5; TRBD2 matches 8 bases. The CDR3 length is 16 residues. CDR1 is MNHEY and CDR2 is SVGEGT in the germline V gene. The trim removed 4 bases at V and 5 bases at J, leaving 12 bases unmatched. The CDR3 DNA is TGTGCCAGCAGTTTTCTCGGACGCGGGGGGCAGGAGACCCAGTACTTC. Amino acid sequence: CASSFLGRGGQETQYF.

CDR3 sequence: CASSLLGDRVDYNEQFF. The CDR3 bases are TGTGCCAGCAGCCTTTTGGGGGATAGGGTGGACTACAATGAGCAGTTCTTC. This chain connects TRBV2 to TRBJ2-1; D tentatively fits TRBD1 or TRBD2 (5 bases each). The germline V and J ends were trimmed by 6 bases and 3 bases, with 21 bases remaining between them. Germline loops: CDR1 SNHLY, CDR2 FYNNEI. CDR3 length: 17 residues.

The chain carries TRBV13 and TRBJ2-1, with D unresolved. Germline lookup yields CDR1 PRHDT and CDR2 FYEKMQ (reference sequence). Trimming took off 3 bases at V and 7 bases at J, with 10 bases between the two ends. The CDR3 totals 13 residues. The CDR3 spells CASSFRLENEQFF. CDR3 coding DNA: TGTGCCAGCAGCTTCCGCTTGGAGAATGAGCAGTTCTTC.

This chain joins TRBV10-1 and TRBJ1-5; tentative D call: TRBD1 (5 bases). CDR1 and CDR2 (germline): WNHNN, SYGVQD (reference sequence). This CDR3 spans 16 amino acids. The V end was cut by 10 bases, the J end by 0 bases, with 19 bases between. The CDR3 nucleotides read TGCGCCACCGACCCTGTCGGGGGGGATAGCAATCAGCCCCAGCATTTT. It translates to CATDPVGGDSNQPQHF.